A selection of T cell receptor beta chains follows, all from one sample in a study of cytomegalovirus exposure and HLA in healthy donors. Clones were sequenced by immunoSEQ multiplex PCR, and TCRdb holds only the in-frame ones, with some missing. The data hold 85,000 to 100,000 clones, with roughly three quarters observed a single time. Sequences were obtained from PBMCs. The receptor source for this set is a woman aged 55-70 years in good health and CMV-seronegative. Both conserved end residues are part of each CDR3. A D gene is named only where the DNA matches it firmly. The listing skips clone size in some rows; elsewhere it reads once, few, many or a size class.

>-|TRBD1|TRBJ2-7|TRBV5-1
TGCGCCAGCAGCACCTCCGGGACAGGTGACGAGCAGTACTTC
CASSTSGTGDEQYF
>-|-|TRBJ1-2|TRBV10-3
TGTGCCATCAGTGTGTACACCTCTAACTATGGCTACACCTTC
CAISVYTSNYGYTF
>few|TRBD1|TRBJ1-5|TRBV7-9
TGTGCCAGCAGCTTATCAGGGGGCTGGTTGAGCAATCAGCCCCAGCATTTT
CASSLSGGWLSNQPQHF
>few|-|TRBJ2-1|TRBV21-1
TGTGCCAGCAGCCCCCGAAACAGGGTGTACAATGAGCAGTTCTTC
CASSPRNRVYNEQFF
>once|-|TRBJ2-1|TRBV5-8
TGTGCCAGCAGTCCACCGACACTCTACAATGAGCAGTTCTTC
CASSPPTLYNEQFF
>-|-|TRBJ1-2|TRBV7-2
TGTGCCAGCAGCTTTCAACGGACGGGATCTAACTATGGCTACACCTTC
CASSFQRTGSNYGYTF
>few|TRBD2|TRBJ2-2|TRBV6-1
TGTGCCAGCAGCTGGACTAGTATCGGCACCGGGGAGCTGTTTTTT
CASSWTSIGTGELFF
>-|-|TRBJ2-7|TRBV7-2
TGTGCCAGCAGCTCCAGCTCCTACGAGCAGTACTTC
CASSSSSYEQYF
>-|TRBD1|TRBJ1-1|TRBV29-1
TGCAGCGTTGGGCTTCCGGGACAGGGGAACACTGAAGCTTTCTTT
CSVGLPGQGNTEAFF
>-|-|TRBJ1-1|TRBV15
TGTGCCACCAGTGGGGGGGCGGGCGCTGAAGCTTTCTTT
CATSGGAGAEAFF
>-|TRBD1|TRBJ2-7|TRBV28
TGTGCCAGCAACCCCAGTACGACAGGGAGCTCCTACGAGCAGTACTTC
CASNPSTTGSSYEQYF
>-|TRBD2|TRBJ2-1|TRBV9
TGTGCCAGCAGCGTAGGGGGTCGGGGGGGGATTGAGCAGTTCTTC
CASSVGGRGGIEQFF
>-|TRBD1|TRBJ2-5|TRBV6-6
TGTGCCAGCATTCCGACAGGGGCACAGACCCAGTACTTC
CASIPTGAQTQYF
>once|-|TRBJ2-4|TRBV18
TGTGCCAGCTCATCTTCGACACTAGCCAAAAACATTCAGTACTTC
CASSSSTLAKNIQYF
>-|-|TRBJ2-7|TRBV27
TGTGCCAGCAGGAGGACAGAGTCCTACGAGCAGTACTTC
CASRRTESYEQYF
>-|-|TRBJ1-5|TRBV7-8
TGTGCCAGCAGCTTGGGAGGTGCCAGGTCGACTCAGCCCCAGCATTTT
CASSLGGARSTQPQHF
>once|-|TRBJ2-7|TRBV27
TGTGCCAGCAGTTTATCTCGGAGTAGCGTCCCCTACGAGCAGTACTTC
CASSLSRSSVPYEQYF
>-|TRBD2|TRBJ2-1|TRBV4-1
TGCGCCAGCAGCTCCCTAGTAGCGGGAGGTGGTAATGAGCAGTTCTTC
CASSSLVAGGGNEQFF
>once|-|TRBJ1-5|TRBV18
TGTGCCAGCTCCCCCTCCGGGGGCAATCAGCCCCAGCATTTT
CASSPSGGNQPQHF
>-|TRBD1|TRBJ2-2|TRBV7-7
TGTGCCAGCAGCTCACGGACAGGCTCGGGCGGGGAGCTGTTTTTT
CASSSRTGSGGELFF
>-|TRBD1|TRBJ2-7|TRBV29-1
TGCAGCGTTAGCCTGACGGGGACAGGCGAGCAGTACTTC
CSVSLTGTGEQYF
>-|TRBD1|TRBJ1-4|TRBV27
TGTGCCAGCAGTTTAGAGGGACAGGGGCATGAAAAACTGTTTTTT
CASSLEGQGHEKLFF
>-|TRBD2|TRBJ2-5|TRBV7-2
TGTGCCAGCAGCTCTCTTCAGCGGGATGGGGGGGAGACCCAGTACTTC
CASSSLQRDGGETQYF
>-|TRBD1|TRBJ1-4|TRBV30
TGTGCCTGGAGTAGGACAGGCCGTGCAACTAATGAAAAACTGTTTTTT
CAWSRTGRATNEKLFF
>-|-|TRBJ2-7|TRBV6-5
TGTGCCAGCAGTCCCACGGACAGCTCCTACGAGCAGTACTTC
CASSPTDSSYEQYF
>-|-|TRBJ1-1|TRBV5-4
TGTGCCAGCCGCGGGGGCCGTGAGAACACTGAAGCTTTCTTT
CASRGGRENTEAFF
>-|TRBD1|TRBJ2-3|TRBV7-9
TGTGCCAGCAGCGGGGACAGGGATGGGGGAGATACGCAGTATTTT
CASSGDRDGGDTQYF
>-|-|TRBJ1-5|TRBV5-6
TGTGCCAGCAGCTTGGGGGGAGGGTCGGGACAGCCCCAGCATTTT
CASSLGGGSGQPQHF
>-|-|TRBJ2-2|TRBV7-2
TGTGCCAGCAGCTTAGGGGGCAGGACCGGGGAGCTGTTTTTT
CASSLGGRTGELFF
>-|TRBD2|TRBJ2-1|TRBV4-3
TGCGCCAGCAGCCATGGGACTAGCCCACACAATGAGCAGTTCTTC
CASSHGTSPHNEQFF
>-|TRBD1|TRBJ1-5|TRBV9
TGTGCCAGCAGCCAGACAGGGAGGAGCAATCAGCCCCAGCATTTT
CASSQTGRSNQPQHF
>-|-|TRBJ1-5|TRBV15
TGTGCCACCTCCGAGGGCAATCAGCCCCAGCATTTT
CATSEGNQPQHF
>-|-|TRBJ1-1|TRBV16
TGTGCCAGCAGCCAATTAGTGAACACTGAAGCTTTCTTT
CASSQLVNTEAFF
>few|-|TRBJ2-7|TRBV19
TGTGCCAGTAGTATCACAGGGTTCTACGAGCAGTACTTC
CASSITGFYEQYF
>-|TRBD2|TRBJ2-7|TRBV6-5
TGTGCCAGCAGCCCCGGGGGGAGCTCCTACGAGCAGTACTTC
CASSPGGSSYEQYF
>-|-|TRBJ2-1|TRBV6-1
TGTGCCAGCAGTGAGTCCAGCGGAGGCTCCTACAATGAGCAGTTCTTC
CASSESSGGSYNEQFF
>-|-|TRBJ2-2|TRBV19
TGTGCCAGTGGACCGACAGGAAACACCGGGGAGCTGTTTTTT
CASGPTGNTGELFF
>-|TRBD1|TRBJ2-7|TRBV6-5
TGTGCCAGCAGTCGAGGAACAGGGGGCTGGCAGTACTTC
CASSRGTGGWQYF
>-|-|TRBJ1-1|TRBV19
TGTGCCAGTAGTAATTTGCAAGGACAGTCAATGAACACTGAAGCTTTCTTT
CASSNLQGQSMNTEAFF
>-|TRBD2|TRBJ2-2|TRBV2
TGTGCCAGCAGTGAATTAAGCGGGGGGCCCGGGGAGCTGTTTTTT
CASSELSGGPGELFF
>-|TRBD1|TRBJ2-7|TRBV5-6
TGTGCCAGCAGCTCCAAACCGGGACAGGGGGTCTACGAGCAGTACTTC
CASSSKPGQGVYEQYF
>-|TRBD2|TRBJ2-3|TRBV29-1
TGCAGCGTTGAGCGCATGACTAGCGGCACAGATACGCAGTATTTT
CSVERMTSGTDTQYF
>-|TRBD1|TRBJ2-7|TRBV6-5
TGTGCCAGCAGTTACTCGAACAGGGGGTACGAGCAGTACTTC
CASSYSNRGYEQYF
>-|TRBD2|TRBJ2-3|TRBV7-2
TGTGCCAGCAGCCGGGGGGGTTCTAGCACAGATACGCAGTATTTT
CASSRGGSSTDTQYF
>-|-|TRBJ1-1|TRBV2
TGTGCCAGCAGTGAAGCGCTTCGGGACATGAACACTGAAGCTTTCTTT
CASSEALRDMNTEAFF
>-|-|TRBJ1-2|TRBV4-3
TGCGCCAGCAGCCAAAACATCAACTATGGCTACACCTTC
CASSQNINYGYTF
>-|-|TRBJ1-2|TRBV28
TGTGCCAGCAGGGTCGGTAACTATGGCTACACCTTC
CASRVGNYGYTF
>-|TRBD2|TRBJ2-1|TRBV5-4
TGTGCCAGCAGCTGGGGGACTAGCGGGAGAGGCTCCTACAATGAGCAGTTCTTC
CASSWGTSGRGSYNEQFF
>-|TRBD1|TRBJ2-5|TRBV18
TGTGCCAGCTCACCACCAAGGGGGCCACGGGAGACCCAGTACTTC
CASSPPRGPRETQYF
>-|-|TRBJ1-5|TRBV6-5
TGTGCCAGCAGTTTGGACCGCGGCGGGCAGCCCCAGCATTTT
CASSLDRGGQPQHF
>-|TRBD1|TRBJ1-2|TRBV7-9
TGTGCCAGCAGCCCGCCGGGACAGGGCTCGGGCTACACCTTC
CASSPPGQGSGYTF
>-|TRBD1|TRBJ1-2|TRBV9
TGTGCCAGCAGCGTAGGAGGACAGGGACTGGGCTACACCTTC
CASSVGGQGLGYTF